A single sample is the source of the 29 T cell receptor beta chains below, sequenced in a study of patients and donors after allogeneic stem cell transplantation. Each CDR3 protein gets one entry after TCRdb re-called the RT-PCR reads with MiXCR. Of over 150,000 distinct CDR3 sequences listed, around 41% are singletons. Sequencing input: blood, either unsorted or a sorted T cell fraction (not recorded which). The source of these receptors is a human donor who was either an allogeneic HSCT recipient or a stem cell or donor lymphocyte infusion donor (not recorded which). It is not recorded whose cells these are; they may come from a transplant donor.

The V call is TRBV9, the J call TRBJ2-1; TRBD2 might be the D (5 bases). Germline lookup yields CDR1 SGDLS and CDR2 YYNGEE. This CDR3 region has 13 residues. The V end was cut by 0 bases, the J end by 6 bases, with 7 bases between. Here the CDR3 reads CASSVVGSNEQFF. Here the CDR3 DNA reads TGTGCCAGCAGCGTAGTTGGGAGCAATGAGCAGTTCTTC.

The chain employs TRBV7-8 and TRBJ2-1; D gene unclear. Per the germline V gene, CDR1 is SGHVS and CDR2 is FQNEAQ. This CDR3 spans 15 amino acids. Trimming removed 2 bases at V and 2 bases at J, with 10 bases between. The CDR3 region is CASSLRIATYNEQFF. CDR3 DNA: TGTGCCAGCAGCTTACGTATAGCTACCTACAATGAGCAGTTCTTC.

The sample holds a few counts of this clonotype. The chain links TRBV29-1 to TRBJ2-7, with D perhaps TRBD2 (6 bases). The length of the CDR3 is 13 residues. Per germline, CDR1 SQVTM and CDR2 ANQGSEA. V lost 5 bases, J lost 6 bases, and 17 bases lay in between. The CDR3 is CSVLGRGSSEQYF. CDR3 DNA sequence: TGCAGCGTTTTAGGTCGGGGGTCTAGCGAGCAGTACTTC.

The chain couples TRBV15 to TRBJ2-3; TRBD2 agrees at 7 bases. J gave up 8 bases and V 1 base, and 9 bases lay outside the gene matches. The CDR3 is 15 amino acids. Germline V gene data show CDR1 as LNHNV and CDR2 as YYDKDF (reference sequence). CDR3 amino acids: CATSRVTGGGGTQYF. The CDR3 bases are TGTGCCACCAGCAGAGTTACGGGAGGTGGAGGTACGCAGTATTTT.

The chain uses TRBV12-3 or TRBV12-4 and TRBJ1-1, with D unresolved. V dropped 3 bases and J dropped 11 bases, with 19 bases sitting between them. The CDR3 runs to 14 residues. CDR3 in amino acids: CASSLSGESRYAFF. CDR3 in DNA: TGTGCCAGCAGTTTGTCTGGGGAATCGAGGTACGCTTTCTTT.

The CDR3: CASSLNSLGGYGYTF. DNA for the CDR3: TGTGCCAGCAGTTTAAACAGTCTGGGAGGCTATGGCTACACCTTC. The chain couples TRBV28 to TRBJ1-2; D gene ambiguous. The V end was cut by 2 bases, the J end by 4 bases, with 14 bases between. Per the germline V gene, CDR1 is MDHEN and CDR2 is SYDVKM. The CDR3 consists of 15 residues.

The chain has TRBV15 and TRBJ2-7; D is undetermined. Germline lookup yields CDR1 LNHNV and CDR2 YYDKDF (reference sequence). The ends were cut back, 0 bases at V and 4 bases at J, with 7 bases in the middle. This CDR3 contains 13 residues. CDR3 bases: TGTGCCACCAGCAGAGATGTGAGTTACGAGCAGTACTTC. Translated: CATSRDVSYEQYF.

This clonotype came up a few times. The chain combines TRBV12-3 or TRBV12-4 with TRBJ2-7, with D unclear. The CDR3 runs to 15 residues. V was trimmed by 3 bases and J by 6 bases, leaving 18 bases between them. The CDR3 DNA reads as TGTGCCAGCAGTTTTCGACAAGCCGCCCCTAGCGAGCAGTACTTC. Residues: CASSFRQAAPSEQYF.

This clonotype was observed once. The rearrangement links TRBV12-3 or TRBV12-4 to TRBJ2-7; 7 nucleotides align to TRBD2. Trimming removed 8 bases from V and 1 base from J; junction bases left unmatched: 8. The CDR3 covers 14 residues. The CDR3 bases are TGTGCCAGCTCCGTTGGCGGGGGATCCTACGAGCAGTACTTC. Encoded protein: CASSVGGGSYEQYF.

The chain couples TRBV20-1 to TRBJ1-1, with D perhaps TRBD1 (6 bases). Germline V lookup: CDR1 DFQATT, CDR2 SNEGSKA (reference sequence). The CDR3 sequence is 14 residues long. V dropped 2 bases and J dropped 5 bases, with 15 bases sitting between them. The CDR3 DNA sequence: TGCAGTGCTAGACCCCCGGGGGCAGGAACTGAAGCTTTCTTT. Protein product: CSARPPGAGTEAFF.

This clonotype was detected only a few times. This clone may be a read error of a much larger clone one base away. The rearrangement joins TRBV2 to TRBJ1-2, with unresolved D. Trimming left V 5 bases short and J 4 bases short, with 5 bases between. Germline V gene data show CDR1 as SNHLY and CDR2 as FYNNEI. The CDR3 totals 11 residues. CDR3 amino acids: CASSRGYGYTF. The CDR3 region has the DNA TGTGCCAGCAGTCGGGGCTATGGCTACACCTTC.

V usage is TRBV12-3 or TRBV12-4 and J usage is TRBJ1-2; D might be TRBD1 (5 bases). The CDR3 runs 13 residues. V lost 5 bases and J 4 bases, leaving 11 bases between the germline ends. This chain's CDR3 is CASSEGPSYGYTF. CDR3 sequence (DNA): TGTGCCAGCAGTGAGGGGCCGAGCTATGGCTACACCTTC.

This chain uses TRBV28 with TRBJ1-5; 9 bases match TRBD1. CDR1 is MDHEN and CDR2 is SYDVKM in the germline V gene. V trimming: 5 bases; J trimming: 7 bases; junction bases outside the gene matches: 3. The CDR3 extends over 13 amino acids. In DNA form, the CDR3 reads TGTGCCAGCAGTACAGGGGGCGGGCAGCCCCAGCATTTT. Translating it yields CASSTGGGQPQHF.

The chain has TRBV7-9 and TRBJ2-1; 8 bases are a match to TRBD2. V lost 7 bases to trimming and J lost 12 bases; unmatched junction nucleotides: 20. The CDR3 consists of 16 residues. In germline, CDR1 is SEHNR, CDR2 FQNEAQ (reference sequence). In DNA, the CDR3 is TGTGCCAGCATCCCCCCCACGGGACTAGGGGGGCAAGGGCAGTTCTTC. The encoded protein is CASIPPTGLGGQGQFF. Combining the CDR3 with reference TRBV7-9 and TRBJ2-1 gives the whole variable domain DTGVSQNPRHKITKRGQNVTFRCDPISEHNRLYWYRQTLGQGPEFLTYFQNEAQLEKSRLLSDRFSAERPKGSFSTLEIQRTEQGDSAMYLCASIPPTGLGGQGQFFGPGTRLTVL.

The rearrangement joins TRBV20-1 to TRBJ2-1; 9 bases are shared with TRBD2. This CDR3 has 15 residues. The germline CDR1 and CDR2 sequences are DFQATT and SNEGSKA (reference sequence). J gave up 4 bases and V 5 bases, and 9 bases lay outside the gene matches. The CDR3 bases are TGCAGTGCTCTAGATGTTAGCGGGAGATACAATGAGCAGTTCTTC. Protein product: CSALDVSGRYNEQFF.

The chain joins TRBV29-1 to TRBJ2-3; tentatively, D is TRBD2 (5 bases). The CDR3 runs 13 residues. Germline V gives CDR1 SQVTM, CDR2 ANQGSEA. Trimming left V 5 bases short and J 3 bases short, with 12 bases between. CDR3 region: CSVRGTGTDTQYF. The CDR3 DNA reads TGCAGCGTTCGCGGAACGGGAACAGATACGCAGTATTTT.

In this sample, this clonotype turned up a few times. The chain uses TRBV21-1 and TRBJ1-5; TRBD1 is the table's D call, not checked against the DNA. TRBV21-1 is assigned pseudogene status. This CDR3 comprises 16 residues. The CDR3 loop reads CASSKWITGRREPQHF. CDR3 coding DNA: TGTGCCAGCAGCAAATGGATTACAGGGCGGAGGGAGCCCCAGCATTTT.

The CDR3 sequence is CSAPDNRISYNEQFF. The CDR3 DNA follows: TGCAGTGCTCCGGACAATAGGATATCCTACAATGAGCAGTTCTTC. The gene calls are TRBV20-1 and TRBJ2-1, with D possibly TRBD1 on 5 matching bases. The CDR3 consists of 15 residues. The ends were cut back, 5 bases at V and 1 base at J, with 15 bases in the middle. Germline lookup yields CDR1 DFQATT and CDR2 SNEGSKA (reference sequence).

In its sample, this clonotype was seen a few times. The chain employs TRBV20-1 and TRBJ2-7; TRBD1 agrees at 8 bases. This CDR3 has 12 residues. Germline CDR1 reads DFQATT; CDR2 reads SNEGSKA (reference sequence). J lost 2 bases, V lost 5 bases, and 2 bases had no gene match. The CDR3 DNA is TGCAGTGCTGGGACAGGTACCTACGAGCAGTACTTC. It yields the protein CSAGTGTYEQYF.

The gene calls are TRBV7-8 and TRBJ2-5; TRBD2 agrees at 8 bases. V lost 0 bases to trimming and J lost 1 base; unmatched junction nucleotides: 7. The CDR3 is 17 amino acids. Germline CDR1 and CDR2: SGHVS and FQNEAQ. The CDR3 is CASSLAGGGRPQETQYF. For the CDR3, the DNA is TGTGCCAGCAGCTTAGCGGGGGGCGGGAGGCCCCAAGAGACCCAGTACTTC.

A few counts support this clonotype. V is TRBV4-1 and J is TRBJ2-5; D is unclear. Germline V gene lookup returns CDR1 MGHRA and CDR2 YSYEKL. The CDR3 covers 12 residues. V was shortened by 0 bases and J by 5 bases, with 4 bases between the two germline ends. CDR3 loop: CASSQDSETQYF. CDR3 nucleotides: TGCGCCAGCAGCCAAGATTCGGAGACCCAGTACTTC.

This clonotype was observed a handful of times. This chain links TRBV25-1 with TRBJ1-1; 7 bases agree with TRBD1. Germline CDR1 MGHDK, CDR2 SYGVNS. This CDR3 is 15 amino acids long. With 1 base clipped from V and 5 bases from J, the junction kept 7 bases outside the gene matches. As DNA, the CDR3 is TGTGCCAGCAGTGAATTGGGCCAGGGGGGAACTGAAGCTTTCTTT. It encodes CASSELGQGGTEAFF. Variable domain in full (rest from reference TRBV25-1 and TRBJ1-1): EADIYQTPRYLVIGTGKKITLECSQTMGHDKMYWYQQDPGMELHLIHYSYGVNSTEKGDLSSESTVSRIRTEHFPLTLESARPSHTSQYLCASSELGQGGTEAFFGQGTRLTVV.

This clonotype was recorded a few times. The V gene is TRBV5-1, the J gene TRBJ1-1, with TRBD1 matching over 7 bases. J gave up 4 bases and V 1 base, and 16 bases lay outside the gene matches. Germline V gene lookup returns CDR1 SGHRS and CDR2 YFSETQ. The CDR3 sequence is 18 residues long. The CDR3 spells CASSLNRNTGDVGTEAFF. CDR3 bases: TGCGCCAGCAGCTTGAACCGAAACACAGGGGATGTTGGCACTGAAGCTTTCTTT.

In its sample, this clonotype was seen a few times. The V call is TRBV5-1, the J call TRBJ1-1; possibly TRBD1 for D (6 bases). Per the germline V gene, CDR1 is SGHRS and CDR2 is YFSETQ. V was shortened by 1 base and J by 4 bases, with 17 bases between the two germline ends. CDR3 length equals 16 residues. The CDR3 loop reads CASSLRQGREGTEAFF. For the CDR3, the DNA is TGCGCCAGCAGCTTGCGGCAGGGGAGAGAGGGCACTGAAGCTTTCTTT.

The chain joins TRBV4-2 to TRBJ2-1, with 10 positions matching TRBD2. Per germline, CDR1 LGHNA and CDR2 YNFKEQ. The CDR3 is 16 amino acids. Trimming cost V 0 bases and J 2 bases; bases outside gene matches: 1. CDR3 DNA sequence: TGTGCCAGCAGCCAAGATGGGACTAGCGCCTACAATGAGCAGTTCTTC. The encoded protein is CASSQDGTSAYNEQFF.

The rearrangement links TRBV3-1 to TRBJ1-5, with 10 bases fitting TRBD1. The J segment lost 1 base and the V segment lost 4 bases, leaving 19 bases of the junction unmatched. This CDR3 has 21 residues. Germline CDR1 LGHDT, CDR2 YNNKEL (reference sequence). The chain's CDR3 is CASSPPLLGTGEFWSNQPQHF. The DNA for the CDR3 is TGTGCCAGCAGCCCGCCACTCCTGGGGACAGGGGAATTTTGGAGCAATCAGCCCCAGCATTTT.

This clonotype was found a few times. The V and J genes are TRBV4-3 and TRBJ2-1; 14 nucleotides match TRBD2. Germline V gene lookup returns CDR1 LGHNA and CDR2 YSLEER. V was pared by 1 base and J by 9 bases, with 5 bases of the junction left unmatched. The CDR3 contains 16 residues. The CDR3 DNA reads TGCGCCAGCAGCCAAGCGGGACTAGCGGGAGTCGGTGAGCAGTTCTTC. It specifies CASSQAGLAGVGEQFF.

The chain employs TRBV7-2 and TRBJ2-1, with D uncertain. This CDR3 comprises 14 residues. Per the germline V gene, CDR1 is SGHTA and CDR2 is FQGNSA. Trimming cost V 1 base and J 3 bases, with 7 bases left between them. The CDR3 is CASSLDLNYNEQFF. CDR3 bases: TGTGCCAGCAGCTTAGATCTTAACTACAATGAGCAGTTCTTC.

Regarding this clonotype: One end of the junction is discordant with germline, which a read error may explain. The chain uses TRBV7-7 and TRBJ2-1, with 7 positions matching TRBD1. The CDR3 has 16 amino acids. Germline CDR1 reads SSHAT; CDR2 reads FNYEAQ (reference sequence). This CDR3 is CASSLEGARAHNEQFF. The CDR3 coding sequence is TGTGCTAGCAGCTTAGAGGGGGCCCGAGCCCACAATGAGCAGTTCTTC.